One and the same sample provided the 30 T cell receptor beta chains below, sequenced in a study of OX40 agonist ivuxolimab in advanced cancers. The method was immunoSEQ multiplex PCR; TCRdb's version includes in-frame clones alone and lacks a portion of them. There are fewer than 65,000 clones in the sample; 86% occur only once, and less than 0.6% lies in the top ten. The sequences come from CD4+ or CD8+ T cells sorted from blood, collected in a trial of the OX40 agonist ivuxolimab. The receptors here all came from an adult with an advanced solid tumor such as melanoma, head and neck, liver or kidney cancer.

This clone was seen a few times. V usage is TRBV19 and J usage is TRBJ1-5, with 7 bases fitting TRBD1. From germline, CDR1 is LNHDA and CDR2 SQIVND (reference sequence). The V and J ends lost 3 bases and 2 bases, in that order; junction bases with no gene match: 10. The CDR3 consists of 17 residues. The CDR3 DNA reads as TGTGCCAGTAGTATCGAGGGGGCCATGGTCGGCAATCAGCCCCAGCATTTT. It specifies CASSIEGAMVGNQPQHF.

The chain uses TRBV9 and TRBJ1-5; D is perhaps TRBD1 (6 bases). V was shortened by 0 bases and J by 7 bases, with 8 bases between the two germline ends. The CDR3 runs to 13 residues. Germline V gene data show CDR1 as SGDLS and CDR2 as YYNGEE. The CDR3 spells CASSVDDRQPQHF. CDR3 coding DNA: TGTGCCAGCAGCGTAGACGACAGGCAGCCCCAGCATTTT.

This chain connects TRBV2 to TRBJ1-5; no clear D. Germline V gene data show CDR1 as SNHLY and CDR2 as FYNNEI. The ends were cut back, 7 bases at V and 1 base at J, with 8 bases in the middle. This CDR3 is 13 amino acids long. CDR3 sequence: CASNRASNQPQHF. Written as DNA, the CDR3 is TGTGCCAGCAACCGGGCAAGCAATCAGCCCCAGCATTTT.

This clone was counted ten times or more. The chain couples TRBV6-1 to TRBJ2-7; 7 positions match TRBD2. The CDR3 has 14 amino acids. The V gene end was trimmed by 6 bases and the J gene end by 2 bases; junction bases not matched to a gene: 7. Germline V gene lookup returns CDR1 MNHNS and CDR2 SASEGT. CDR3 residues: CASRPGGGPYEQYF. In DNA, the CDR3 is TGTGCCAGCAGGCCCGGGGGAGGGCCCTACGAGCAGTACTTC.

Only one count was recorded for this clone. CDR3 bases: TGTGCCACCAGCAGAGGCACAGTATCGGGGGAGCTGTTTTTT. Translation gives CATSRGTVSGELFF. This chain joins TRBV15 and TRBJ2-2; no firm D call. The CDR3 is 14 residues long. V lost 1 base and J 8 bases, leaving 11 bases between the germline ends. Germline CDR1 reads LNHNV; CDR2 reads YYDKDF (reference sequence). The variable domain in full, with the rest retrieved from reference TRBV15 and TRBJ2-2, is DAMVIQNPRYQVTQFGKPVTLSCSQTLNHNVMYWYQQKSSQAPKLLFHYYDKDFNNEADTPDNFQSRRPNTSFCFLDIRSPGLGDTAMYLCATSRGTVSGELFFGEGSRLTVL.

This chain links TRBV28 with TRBJ2-7; D is unclear. Germline assignment: CDR1 MDHEN and CDR2 SYDVKM. The CDR3 is made up of 11 amino acids. V dropped 6 bases and J dropped 0 bases, with 3 bases sitting between them. CDR3 protein: CASSSSYEQYF. DNA of the CDR3: TGTGCCAGCAGCAGCTCCTACGAGCAGTACTTC.

This rearrangement joins TRBV7-2 to TRBJ1-2; D unresolved. This CDR3 is 13 amino acids long. V was cut by 1 base and J by 2 bases, with 5 bases left in between. Germline loops: CDR1 SGHTA, CDR2 FQGNSA. This CDR3 reads CASSLVQNYGYTF. CDR3 DNA: TGTGCCAGCAGCTTAGTTCAGAACTATGGCTACACCTTC.

This sequence joins TRBV7-6 and TRBJ2-5, with a possible D match to TRBD2 (6 bases). The V gene's germline CDR1 is SGHVS and CDR2 FNYEAQ. The CDR3 is 15 residues long. With 6 bases removed from V and 6 bases from J, the gap between germline ends came to 20 bases. The CDR3 spells CASRDSSGDVKTQYF. The CDR3, as DNA: TGTGCCAGCAGGGATAGTTCGGGAGATGTGAAGACCCAGTACTTC.

The rearrangement uses TRBV5-6 and TRBJ1-1; D call uncertain. The V end was cut by 0 bases, the J end by 2 bases, with 2 bases between. CDR1 and CDR2 from the germline V gene are SGHDT and YYEEEE. This CDR3 has 12 amino acids. CDR3 nucleotide sequence: TGTGCCAGCAGCTTGGACAACACTGAAGCTTTCTTT. Translated, it gives CASSLDNTEAFF.

The rearrangement joins TRBV5-1 to TRBJ2-7; 7 bases agree with TRBD1. The junction had 3 bases not matched to a gene; V was cut back by 4 bases and J by 2 bases. The length of the CDR3 is 13 residues. CDR1 is SGHRS, CDR2 YFSETQ, per germline. Here the CDR3 reads CASSRQGAYEQYF. The CDR3 DNA reads TGCGCCAGCAGCCGACAGGGAGCCTACGAGCAGTACTTC.

The V call is TRBV9, the J call TRBJ2-1, with TRBD2 matching 7 bases. Trimming at V came to 4 bases and at J to 3 bases, leaving 4 bases not matched to a gene. This CDR3 has 14 residues. CDR1 and CDR2 (germline): SGDLS, YYNGEE. This chain's CDR3 is CASSQLAVYNEQFF. The DNA of the CDR3 is TGTGCCAGCAGCCAGCTAGCGGTCTACAATGAGCAGTTCTTC.

V and J are TRBV6-6 and TRBJ1-1; 8 bases map to TRBD1. The germline gives CDR1 MNHNY, CDR2 SVGAGI (reference sequence). This CDR3 comprises 14 residues. V lost 6 bases and J lost 8; bases outside the gene matches: 11. CDR3 in DNA: TGTGCCAGCAGGGCTTCGGGACAGGCAGGAGAAGCTTTCTTT. Its translation is CASRASGQAGEAFF.

The genes are TRBV11-3 and TRBJ2-3; D uncertain. Germline CDR1 reads SGHNT; CDR2 reads YENEEA. The CDR3 length is 14 residues. V shed 3 bases and J shed 2 bases, with 9 bases lying between them. CDR3 DNA: TGTGCCAGCAGCTTCGGGCAACCCACAGATACGCAGTATTTT. The encoded protein is CASSFGQPTDTQYF.

This chain links TRBV14 with TRBJ2-3; D is tentatively TRBD1 or TRBD2 (6 bases each). Germline V gene lookup returns CDR1 SGHDN and CDR2 FVKESK. The CDR3 spans 15 residues. Trimming stripped 1 base from V and 9 bases from J, with 17 bases between. This CDR3 is CASSQGGAQAGTQYF. The CDR3 DNA sequence: TGTGCCAGCAGCCAAGGGGGGGCGCAGGCTGGAACGCAGTATTTT.

This rearrangement joins TRBV2 to TRBJ1-3; D ambiguous. V lost 6 bases to trimming and J lost 2 bases, with 14 bases between them. The germline V gene encodes CDR1 SNHLY and CDR2 FYNNEI. This CDR3 contains 15 residues. The CDR3: CASSTNRAAGNTIYF. The CDR3 nucleotides are TGTGCCAGCAGCACCAATAGGGCAGCTGGAAACACCATATATTTT.

The chain combines TRBV29-1 with TRBJ1-3; D is ambiguous. This CDR3 has 15 amino acids. Trimming removed 2 bases from V and 2 bases from J, with 13 bases in between. Germline V gene sequence: CDR1 SQVTM, CDR2 ANQGSEA. CDR3 in amino acids: CSVERVEAPGNTIYF. The CDR3 nucleotides read TGCAGCGTTGAAAGGGTAGAGGCCCCTGGAAACACCATATATTTT.

This clone was detected only a few times. The chain recombines TRBV7-8 with TRBJ1-1; D not certain. The germline gives CDR1 SGHVS, CDR2 FQNEAQ. V was clipped by 0 bases and J by 0 bases, with 8 bases between them. This CDR3 is 15 amino acids long. The CDR3 DNA reads as TGTGCCAGCAGCTTAGCGGGGAAATTGAACACTGAAGCTTTCTTT. Its translation: CASSLAGKLNTEAFF. Together with reference TRBV7-8 and TRBJ1-1, the CDR3 gives the full variable domain: GAGVSQSPRYKVAKRGQDVALRCDPISGHVSLFWYQQALGQGPEFLTYFQNEAQLDKSGLPSDRFFAERPEGSVSTLKIQRTQQEDSAVYLCASSLAGKLNTEAFFGQGTRLTVV.

The J gene is TRBJ2-7, the V gene TRBV18, with 11 positions matching TRBD2. The V segment lost 5 bases and the J segment 3 bases; nucleotides outside the gene matches: 6. CDR1 and CDR2 from the germline V gene are KGHSH and LQKENI. The CDR3 is 15 residues long. CDR3 protein: CASSTGTSGVYEQYF. In DNA form, the CDR3 reads TGTGCCAGCTCAACCGGGACTAGCGGAGTCTACGAGCAGTACTTC.

This rearrangement joins TRBV2 to TRBJ2-3; 10 bases map to TRBD2. The CDR3 is made up of 17 amino acids. Germline V gives CDR1 SNHLY, CDR2 FYNNEI. Trimming took 5 bases from V and 0 from J; bases not matched to a gene: 8. This CDR3 is CASSNLAGVFSTDTQYF. The CDR3, as DNA: TGTGCCAGCAGTAACCTAGCGGGGGTATTTAGCACAGATACGCAGTATTTT.

This clone was counted a single time. The chain employs TRBV7-9 and TRBJ2-4; 7 bases line up with TRBD1. Trimming removed 0 bases from V and 3 bases from J; junction bases left unmatched: 2. The CDR3 extends over 15 amino acids. Germline values: CDR1 SEHNR, CDR2 FQNEAQ (reference sequence). Here the CDR3 reads CASSLATGLKNIQYF. The CDR3, as DNA: TGTGCCAGCAGCTTAGCGACAGGGCTCAAAAACATTCAGTACTTC. Looking up the rest from reference TRBV7-9 and TRBJ2-4 gives the full variable domain: DTGVSQNPRHKITKRGQNVTFRCDPISEHNRLYWYRQTLGQGPEFLTYFQNEAQLEKSRLLSDRFSAERPKGSFSTLEIQRTEQGDSAMYLCASSLATGLKNIQYFGAGTRLSVL.

The chain uses TRBV6-1 and TRBJ1-2; D may be TRBD1 (5 bases). Germline CDR1 is MNHNS and CDR2 is SASEGT. The CDR3 totals 12 residues. The germline V and J ends were trimmed by 3 bases and 6 bases, with 8 bases remaining between them. This CDR3 is CASSEGRDGYTF. CDR3 sequence (DNA): TGTGCCAGCAGTGAGGGCAGGGATGGCTACACCTTC.

The genes are TRBV30 and TRBJ1-2; D possibly corresponds to TRBD1 (5 bases). V lost 7 bases and J lost 6, with 21 bases in between. The V gene's germline CDR1 is GTSNPN and CDR2 SVGIG (reference sequence). The CDR3 is 14 amino acids. CDR3 nucleotide sequence: TGTGCCTCCGGGACCGCGATTGCTGGTCATGGCTACACCTTC. It translates to CASGTAIAGHGYTF.

J is TRBJ2-5 and V is TRBV12-5; the match to TRBD2 covers 12 bases. CDR3 length: 17 amino acids. V lost 2 bases, J lost 4 bases, and 8 bases stayed unmatched. Germline CDR1 LGHNT, CDR2 FRNRAP. For the CDR3, the DNA is TGTGCTAGTGGTTTGAATCTAGCGGGGGGGCCAGGAGAGACCCAGTACTTC. Translating gives CASGLNLAGGPGETQYF.

This chain joins TRBV9 and TRBJ2-5; 15 bases line up with TRBD2. Germline lookup yields CDR1 SGDLS and CDR2 YYNGEE. The CDR3 is 16 amino acids. J lost 4 bases, V lost 0 bases, and 1 base had no gene match. The CDR3 here is CASSVGTSGGGETQYF. DNA of the CDR3: TGTGCCAGCAGCGTAGGGACTAGCGGGGGGGGAGAGACCCAGTACTTC.

The chain recombines TRBV2 with TRBJ2-2, with 13 positions matching TRBD2. The CDR3 sequence is 16 residues long. After removal of 6 bases from V and 1 base from J, the junction contained 2 bases not matched to a gene. The germline V gene encodes CDR1 SNHLY and CDR2 FYNNEI. Here the CDR3 reads CASRGLAGVNTGELFF. In DNA, the CDR3 is TGTGCCAGCAGAGGACTAGCGGGGGTGAACACCGGGGAGCTGTTTTTT.

The rearrangement joins TRBV10-2 to TRBJ2-3; TRBD2 is a possible D gene (6 bases). The CDR3 contains 16 residues. Germline-derived CDR1 and CDR2 are WSHSY and SAAADI. Trimming took 5 bases from V and 3 from J, leaving 18 bases between them. The DNA for the CDR3 is TGCGCCAGCAGTCGGGACTCGGGCCCCGGGACAGATACGCAGTATTTT. Protein product: CASSRDSGPGTDTQYF.

The rearrangement links TRBV11-2 to TRBJ2-3, with TRBD1 matching over 8 bases. Germline CDR1 and CDR2: SGHAT and FQNNGV. The V segment lost 11 bases and the J segment 4 bases; nucleotides outside the gene matches: 8. The CDR3 covers 13 residues. The CDR3 protein is CAVDRGGADTQYF. The CDR3 nucleotides are TGTGCCGTCGACAGGGGAGGTGCAGATACGCAGTATTTT.

The J gene is TRBJ2-5, the V gene TRBV28; 10 nucleotides line up with TRBD1. Germline lookup yields CDR1 MDHEN and CDR2 SYDVKM. V was clipped by 5 bases and J by 2 bases; unmatched bases: 5. The CDR3 totals 15 residues. CDR3 nucleotide sequence: TGTGCCAGCAGTCAGGGACAGGGGCCTCAAGAGACCCAGTACTTC. It codes for CASSQGQGPQETQYF.

The chain employs TRBV6-5 and TRBJ1-2; tentative D call: TRBD1 (5 bases). The CDR3 spans 14 residues. V was cut by 0 bases and J by 4 bases, with 9 bases left in between. The V gene's germline CDR1 is MNHEY and CDR2 SVGAGI. The CDR3 protein is CASSYSGGGYGYTF. CDR3 in DNA: TGTGCCAGCAGTTACTCGGGGGGAGGCTATGGCTACACCTTC.

In its sample, this clone is medium-sized. The chain is built from TRBV28 and TRBJ1-1; D perhaps matches TRBD1 (6 bases). This CDR3 comprises 14 residues. Germline CDR1 reads MDHEN; CDR2 reads SYDVKM. Trimming removed 5 bases from V and 4 bases from J, with 14 bases in between. The CDR3 DNA reads as TGTGCCAGCAGTCTACAGGGTTGGGGCACTGAAGCTTTCTTT. It translates to CASSLQGWGTEAFF.